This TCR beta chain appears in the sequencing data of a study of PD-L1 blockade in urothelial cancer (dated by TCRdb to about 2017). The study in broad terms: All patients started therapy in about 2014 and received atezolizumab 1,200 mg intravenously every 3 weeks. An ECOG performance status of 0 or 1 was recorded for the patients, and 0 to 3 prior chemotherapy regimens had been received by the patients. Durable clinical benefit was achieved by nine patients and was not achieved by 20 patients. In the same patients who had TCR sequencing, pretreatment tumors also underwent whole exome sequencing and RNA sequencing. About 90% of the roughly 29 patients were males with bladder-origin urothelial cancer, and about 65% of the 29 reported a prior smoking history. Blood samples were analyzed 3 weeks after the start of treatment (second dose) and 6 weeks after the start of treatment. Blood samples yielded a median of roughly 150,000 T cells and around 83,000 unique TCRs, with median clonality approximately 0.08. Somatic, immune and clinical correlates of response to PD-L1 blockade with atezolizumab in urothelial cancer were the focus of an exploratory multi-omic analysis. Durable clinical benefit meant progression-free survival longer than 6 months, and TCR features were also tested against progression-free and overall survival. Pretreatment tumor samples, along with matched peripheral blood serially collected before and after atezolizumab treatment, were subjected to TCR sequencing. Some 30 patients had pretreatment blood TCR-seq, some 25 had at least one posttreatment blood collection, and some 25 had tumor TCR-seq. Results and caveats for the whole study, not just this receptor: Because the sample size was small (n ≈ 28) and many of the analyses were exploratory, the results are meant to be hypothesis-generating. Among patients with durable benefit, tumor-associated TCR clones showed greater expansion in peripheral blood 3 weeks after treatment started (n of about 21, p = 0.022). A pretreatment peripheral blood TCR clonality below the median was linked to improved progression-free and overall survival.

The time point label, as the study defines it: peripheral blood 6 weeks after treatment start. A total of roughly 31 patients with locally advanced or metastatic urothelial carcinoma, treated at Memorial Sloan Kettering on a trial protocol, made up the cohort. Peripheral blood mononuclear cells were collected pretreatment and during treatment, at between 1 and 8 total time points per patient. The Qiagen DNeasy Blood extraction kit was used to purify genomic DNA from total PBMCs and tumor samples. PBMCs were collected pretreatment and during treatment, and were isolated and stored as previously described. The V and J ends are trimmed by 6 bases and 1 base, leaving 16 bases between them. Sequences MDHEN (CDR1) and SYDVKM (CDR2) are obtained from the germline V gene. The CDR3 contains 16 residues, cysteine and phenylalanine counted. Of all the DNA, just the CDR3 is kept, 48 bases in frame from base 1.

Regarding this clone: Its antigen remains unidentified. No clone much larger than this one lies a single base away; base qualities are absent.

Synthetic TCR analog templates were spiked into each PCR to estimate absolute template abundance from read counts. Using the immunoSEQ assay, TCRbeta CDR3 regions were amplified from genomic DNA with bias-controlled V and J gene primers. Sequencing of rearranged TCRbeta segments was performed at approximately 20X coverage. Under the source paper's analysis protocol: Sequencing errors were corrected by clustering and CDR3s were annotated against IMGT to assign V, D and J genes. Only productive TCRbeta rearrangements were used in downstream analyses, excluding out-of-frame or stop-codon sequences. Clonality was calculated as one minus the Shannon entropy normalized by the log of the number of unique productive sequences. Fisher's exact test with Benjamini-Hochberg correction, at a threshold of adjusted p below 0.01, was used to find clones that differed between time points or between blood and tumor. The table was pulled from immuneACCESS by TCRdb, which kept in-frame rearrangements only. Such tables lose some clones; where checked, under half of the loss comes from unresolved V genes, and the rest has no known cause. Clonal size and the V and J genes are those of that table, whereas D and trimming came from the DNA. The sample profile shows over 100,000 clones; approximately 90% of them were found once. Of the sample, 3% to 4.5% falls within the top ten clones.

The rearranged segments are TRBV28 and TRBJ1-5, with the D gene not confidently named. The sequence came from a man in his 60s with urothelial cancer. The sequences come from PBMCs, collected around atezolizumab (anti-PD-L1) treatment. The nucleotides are TGTGCCAGCAGCCCCGGACTCCTGGGCAGCAATCAGCCCCAGCATTTT. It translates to CASSPGLLGSNQPQHF.